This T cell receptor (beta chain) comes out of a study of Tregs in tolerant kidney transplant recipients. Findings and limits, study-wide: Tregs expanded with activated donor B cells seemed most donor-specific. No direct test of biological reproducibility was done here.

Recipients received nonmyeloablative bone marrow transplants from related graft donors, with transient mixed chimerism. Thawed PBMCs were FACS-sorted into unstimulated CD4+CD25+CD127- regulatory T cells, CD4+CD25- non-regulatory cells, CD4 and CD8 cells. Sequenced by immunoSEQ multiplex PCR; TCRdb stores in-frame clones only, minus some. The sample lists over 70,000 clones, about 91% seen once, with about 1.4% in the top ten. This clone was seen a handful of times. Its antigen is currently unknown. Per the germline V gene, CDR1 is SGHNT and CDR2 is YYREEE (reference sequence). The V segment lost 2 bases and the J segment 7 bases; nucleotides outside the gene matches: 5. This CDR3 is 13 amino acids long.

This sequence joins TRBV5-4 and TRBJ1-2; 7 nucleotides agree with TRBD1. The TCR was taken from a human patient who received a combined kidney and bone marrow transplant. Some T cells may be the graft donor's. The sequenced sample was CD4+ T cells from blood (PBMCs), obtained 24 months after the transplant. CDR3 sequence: CASSFYRGSGYTF. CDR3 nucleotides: TGTGCCAGCAGCTTTTACAGGGGTTCTGGCTACACCTTC.